This entry lists 2 T cell receptor beta chains sequenced from one sample in a study of T cell responses to AZD1222 COVID-19 vaccine. The data were produced by immunoSEQ multiplex PCR, yet TCRdb's version contains in-frame clones alone and is incomplete. This table holds under 200,000 clones, around 90% found once. The sequencing used peripheral blood, collected on day 0 of AZD1222 vaccination. These receptors were taken from an adult in good health.

This clone came up a few times. The chain carries TRBV5-1 and TRBJ1-2, with unresolved D. The CDR3 sequence is 13 residues long. Germline V CDR1 and CDR2: SGHRS, YFSETQ. Trimming took off 0 bases at V and 3 bases at J, with 6 bases between the two ends. Here the CDR3 DNA reads TGCGCCAGCAGCTTGGACCCCGACTATGGCTACACCTTC. It yields the protein CASSLDPDYGYTF.

This rearrangement joins TRBV7-9 to TRBJ1-1; D call uncertain. Germline V gives CDR1 SEHNR, CDR2 FQNEAQ (reference sequence). Trimming took off 6 bases at V and 10 bases at J, with 12 bases between the two ends. CDR3 size: 11 residues. This chain's CDR3 is CASRYLDGAFF. CDR3 nucleotide sequence: TGTGCCAGCAGATATCTGGATGGAGCTTTCTTT.